The 24 T cell receptor beta chains in this list originate from one sample, sequenced in a study of blood T cell repertoires in COVID-19 (dated by TCRdb to 2019 to 2021). Library creation used the immunoSEQ multiplex PCR assay. Held by TCRdb, this immuneACCESS table contains in-frame sequences only and omits some clones. Under half of the omission traces to an unresolved V gene where checked; the cause of the rest is unknown. Across this sample there are under 110,000 clones, with roughly nine tenths seen only once. Roughly 17% of the sample is taken by the ten largest. The sample taken for sequencing was peripheral blood. All receptors come from a man in his fifties or sixties with acute or convalescent COVID-19.

The chain couples TRBV21-1 to TRBJ2-7; TRBD2 was called by the table and not checked on the DNA. TRBV21-1 is described as a pseudogene. This CDR3 has 17 amino acids. The CDR3 reads CASSKVTRVHVSYEQYF. CDR3 sequence (DNA): TGTGCCAGCAGCAAAGTAACTCGAGTTCACGTCTCCTACGAGCAGTACTTC.

Many counts were recorded for this clone. The chain uses TRBV10-2 and TRBJ2-1; 10 nucleotides line up with TRBD2. Germline V gene data show CDR1 as WSHSY and CDR2 as SAAADI. The CDR3 length is 17 residues. After removal of 10 bases from V and 1 base from J, the junction contained 13 bases not matched to a gene. CDR3 residues: CAIGPAGGPGSYNEQFF. The CDR3 coding sequence is TGCGCCATAGGCCCAGCGGGGGGGCCTGGGTCCTACAATGAGCAGTTCTTC.

This rearrangement joins TRBV19 to TRBJ1-4, with TRBD1 matching 9 bases. Germline V gives CDR1 LNHDA, CDR2 SQIVND (reference sequence). CDR3 length equals 17 residues. Trimming cost V 5 bases and J 3 bases; bases outside gene matches: 10. CDR3 loop: CASSLPGQGWANEKLFF. For the CDR3, the DNA is TGTGCCAGTAGTCTCCCGGGACAGGGCTGGGCTAATGAAAAACTGTTTTTT.

The rearrangement joins TRBV9 to TRBJ1-2; D gene uncertain. The CDR3 sequence is 16 residues long. Trimming shortened V by 4 bases and J by 4 bases, and 20 bases separated the two germline ends. Germline values: CDR1 SGDLS, CDR2 YYNGEE. The CDR3 protein is CASSSNPRPKAYGYTF. The CDR3, as DNA: TGTGCCAGCAGCTCCAACCCCAGGCCAAAAGCCTATGGCTACACCTTC.

The V and J genes are TRBV6-5 and TRBJ1-1; D might be TRBD1 (5 bases). Trimming took off 2 bases at V and 0 bases at J, with 10 bases between the two ends. The CDR3 covers 15 residues. Germline loops: CDR1 MNHEY, CDR2 SVGAGI. The CDR3 sequence is CASSYRGGMNTEAFF. The CDR3 bases are TGTGCCAGCAGTTACCGGGGGGGGATGAACACTGAAGCTTTCTTT.

V is TRBV7-2 and J is TRBJ2-2; 8 bases map to TRBD1. Trimming cost V 7 bases and J 1 base; bases outside gene matches: 5. The CDR3 is 15 amino acids. Germline lookup yields CDR1 SGHTA and CDR2 FQGNSA. This CDR3 reads CASMRDRRNTGELFF. The CDR3 DNA is TGTGCCAGCATGCGGGACAGGAGGAACACCGGGGAGCTGTTTTTT.

J is TRBJ1-1 and V is TRBV6-5; D is ambiguous. The length of the CDR3 is 11 residues. The V gene's germline CDR1 is MNHEY and CDR2 SVGAGI. V dropped 6 bases and J dropped 8 bases, with 10 bases sitting between them. The CDR3: CASSYGPEAFF. In DNA form, the CDR3 reads TGTGCCAGCAGCTACGGGCCAGAAGCTTTCTTT.

V is TRBV2 and J is TRBJ2-1; D remains unclear. The CDR3 sequence is 15 residues long. CDR1 and CDR2 (germline): SNHLY, FYNNEI. V was cut by 3 bases and J by 4 bases, with 13 bases left in between. The CDR3 DNA follows: TGTGCCAGCAGTGAGATGCTCCCCCTATACAATGAGCAGTTCTTC. This encodes CASSEMLPLYNEQFF.

The CDR3 sequence is CASSKPRGTGGEQYF. The CDR3 nucleotides read TGTGCCAGCAGCAAACCCCGGGGGACAGGAGGAGAGCAGTACTTC. The chain couples TRBV21-1 to TRBJ2-7; the DNA was not used to check the table's D call, TRBD1. TRBV21-1 is noted as a pseudogene. There are 15 residues in the CDR3.

This chain uses TRBV19 with TRBJ2-5, with D perhaps TRBD2 (6 bases). The CDR3 covers 14 residues. Germline V gene data show CDR1 as LNHDA and CDR2 as SQIVND (reference sequence). Trimming cost V 6 bases and J 8 bases, with 19 bases left between them. The CDR3 spells CASSISGTRETQYF. CDR3 nucleotide sequence: TGTGCCAGTAGCATTAGCGGAACGAGAGAAACCCAGTACTTC. Drawing the rest from reference TRBV19 and TRBJ2-5, the complete variable domain is DGGITQSPKYLFRKEGQNVTLSCEQNLNHDAMYWYRQDPGQGLRLIYYSQIVNDFQKGDIAEGYSVSREKKESFPLTVTSAQKNPTAFYLCASSISGTRETQYFGPGTRLLVL.

The chain's CDR3 is CASSPVAGASYEQYF. Here the CDR3 DNA reads TGTGCCAGCTCCCCGGTGGCAGGGGCATCCTACGAGCAGTACTTC. The chain employs TRBV18 and TRBJ2-7; D is possibly TRBD1 (6 bases). V gave up 6 bases and J gave up 1 base, with 16 bases separating them. The CDR3 totals 15 residues. Germline CDR1 reads KGHSH; CDR2 reads LQKENI. The whole variable domain, filled in from reference TRBV18 and TRBJ2-7, reads NAGVMQNPRHLVRRRGQEARLRCSPMKGHSHVYWYRQLPEEGLKFMVYLQKENIIDESGMPKERFSAEFPKEGPSILRIQQVVRGDSAAYFCASSPVAGASYEQYFGPGTRLTVT.

This clone was counted once. The chain recombines TRBV10-1 with TRBJ1-1; 7 positions match TRBD1. CDR1 is WNHNN, CDR2 SYGVQD, per germline (reference sequence). The CDR3 consists of 14 residues. Trimming at V came to 10 bases and at J to 1 base, leaving 9 bases not matched to a gene. CDR3 sequence: CANPLTGQNTEAFF. For the CDR3, the DNA is TGCGCCAACCCGTTGACAGGGCAGAACACTGAAGCTTTCTTT.

The rearrangement links TRBV6-5 to TRBJ2-7, with 7 bases aligning to TRBD1. V lost 7 bases and J lost 6; bases outside the gene matches: 6. The V gene's germline CDR1 is MNHEY and CDR2 SVGAGI. The CDR3 runs to 12 residues. The CDR3 loop is CASTSGTAEQYF. The DNA of the CDR3 is TGTGCCAGCACTTCGGGGACAGCCGAGCAGTACTTC.

This rearrangement joins TRBV4-1 to TRBJ2-7; 7 bases align to TRBD2. Trimming at V came to 4 bases and at J to 6 bases, leaving 6 bases not matched to a gene. CDR1 is MGHRA and CDR2 is YSYEKL in the germline V gene. This CDR3 is built from 13 residues. CDR3 in DNA: TGCGCCAGCAGCCTGGGGGGGTTTGGCGAGCAGTACTTC. Protein sequence: CASSLGGFGEQYF.

The V gene is TRBV5-6, the J gene TRBJ1-1; no definite D call. Per germline, CDR1 SGHDT and CDR2 YYEEEE. The V gene lost 4 bases and the J gene lost 5 bases, with 12 bases spanning the gap. The CDR3 runs 13 residues. CDR3 amino acids: CASSPPGGTEAFF. CDR3 DNA: TGTGCCAGCAGCCCACCGGGAGGGACTGAAGCTTTCTTT.

V usage is TRBV5-1 and J usage is TRBJ2-7; maybe TRBD1 (6 bases). The CDR3 spans 15 residues. V lost 5 bases, J lost 7 bases, and 22 bases lay in between. CDR1 is SGHRS and CDR2 is YFSETQ in the germline V gene. This CDR3 is CASSPTMGASREQYF. The CDR3 bases are TGCGCCAGCAGTCCGACGATGGGGGCTTCTCGGGAGCAGTACTTC.

This sequence joins TRBV30 and TRBJ1-6; the D is unclear. V was shortened by 3 bases and J by 9 bases, with 12 bases between the two germline ends. Germline loops: CDR1 GTSNPN, CDR2 SVGIG (reference sequence). The CDR3 runs to 13 residues. The DNA for the CDR3 is TGTGCCTGGAGCGATAACTTGTCTTCACCCCTCCACTTT. Protein: CAWSDNLSSPLHF.

In its sample, this clone was seen once. The chain links TRBV6-2 or TRBV6-3 to TRBJ2-3; 9 bases match TRBD1. V shed 5 bases and J 5 bases; nucleotides not matched to a gene: 5. The germline gives CDR1 MNHEY, CDR2 SVGEGT. This CDR3 region has 14 residues. The CDR3: CASSDTGGRDTQYF. CDR3 nucleotide sequence: TGTGCCAGCAGTGACACAGGGGGCAGAGATACGCAGTATTTT.

The V gene is TRBV5-1, the J gene TRBJ1-6; the D gene is possibly TRBD1 (6 bases). Germline CDR1 and CDR2: SGHRS and YFSETQ. The CDR3 length is 17 residues. The V and J ends lost 0 bases and 3 bases respectively, with 13 bases between them. CDR3 region: CASSLDRGAYYNSPLHF. Written as DNA, the CDR3 is TGCGCCAGCAGCTTGGATCGGGGGGCCTACTATAATTCACCCCTCCACTTT.

The chain is built from TRBV27 and TRBJ1-1; TRBD1 aligns across 7 bases. This CDR3 is built from 14 residues. J gave up 0 bases and V 6 bases, and 4 bases lay outside the gene matches. Germline assignment: CDR1 MNHEY and CDR2 SMNVEV (reference sequence). The CDR3 region has the DNA TGTGCCAGCAGAACAGGGGATTTGAACACTGAAGCTTTCTTT. It translates to CASRTGDLNTEAFF.

The chain links TRBV11-3 to TRBJ1-1; 8 bases align to TRBD1. CDR1 and CDR2 (germline): SGHNT, YENEEA. The CDR3 covers 15 residues. With V trimmed by 4 bases and J by 1 base, 5 bases remained unmatched. CDR3 region: CASSSYDRGNTEAFF. The CDR3 region has the DNA TGTGCCAGCAGCTCTTACGACAGGGGGAACACTGAAGCTTTCTTT.

This clone appeared once. The chain links TRBV11-3 to TRBJ2-5; 9 nucleotides agree with TRBD1. This CDR3 has 16 amino acids. CDR1 and CDR2 from the germline V gene are SGHNT and YENEEA. V was clipped by 1 base and J by 5 bases; unmatched bases: 8. CDR3 DNA: TGTGCCAGCAGCTTAGGGATACAGGGGGCCGGTGAGACCCAGTACTTC. Translated, it gives CASSLGIQGAGETQYF.

This clone was seen a few times. The CDR3 sequence: CASSQLAGNQPQHF. The DNA for the CDR3 is TGTGCCAGCAGCCAATTGGCAGGCAATCAGCCCCAGCATTTT. The chain employs TRBV16 and TRBJ1-5; no definite D call. The length of the CDR3 is 14 residues. Between the trimmed V and J ends, which lost 1 base and 2 bases, there was a span of 6 bases. The germline gives CDR1 KGHSY, CDR2 FQNENV.

This clone was found a few times. V is TRBV30 and J is TRBJ2-2; D may be TRBD2 (5 bases). V was shortened by 0 bases and J by 2 bases, with 7 bases between the two germline ends. CDR3 length: 14 residues. Looked up from germline, CDR1 is GTSNPN and CDR2 is SVGIG (reference sequence). CDR3 residues: CAWSVGLNTGELFF. DNA of the CDR3: TGTGCCTGGAGTGTAGGACTTAACACCGGGGAGCTGTTTTTT.